This T cell receptor (beta chain) was sequenced in a study of OX40 agonist ivuxolimab in advanced cancers. Study in general: Ivuxolimab doses were 0.01, 0.1, 0.3, 1.5, 3 or 10 mg/kg every 2 weeks.

Repertoires were generated with immunoSEQ multiplex PCR, while TCRdb's copy carries only in-frame clones and drops some. Among about 33,000 clones listed, 70% to 85% were seen once. The CDR3 extends over 16 amino acids. Germline V gene sequence: CDR1 SGHRS, CDR2 YFSETQ. The V gene lost 1 base and the J gene lost 6 bases, with 16 bases spanning the gap. V and J are TRBV5-1 and TRBJ2-2; possible D gene TRBD2, 6 bases. The source of this sequence is an adult with an advanced solid tumor such as melanoma, head and neck, liver or kidney cancer. Specimen: CD4+ or CD8+ T cells sorted from blood, collected in a trial of the OX40 agonist ivuxolimab. CDR3 coding DNA: TGCGCCAGCAGCTTGAGGGCAGCGGAGGGTCCCGGGGAGCTGTTTTTT. It translates to CASSLRAAEGPGELFF.